Following are 25 T cell receptor beta chains from one sample sequenced in a study of blood T cell repertoires in COVID-19. The data were produced by immunoSEQ multiplex PCR, yet TCRdb's version contains in-frame clones alone and is incomplete. The sample yields 75,000 to 90,000 clones, 80% seen once. The sample was peripheral blood. These receptors were collected from a woman between 65 and 79 years old with acute or convalescent COVID-19.

This clone was counted between two and nine times. V usage is TRBV15 and J usage is TRBJ2-5; 8 bases align to TRBD2. Germline trimming cut 0 bases from V and 0 bases from J; bases unmatched to any gene: 3. The CDR3 is 16 amino acids. CDR1 and CDR2 (germline): LNHNV, YYDKDF (reference sequence). The CDR3 DNA sequence: TGTGCCACCAGCAGAGACGAGCGGGGGCACCAAGAGACCCAGTACTTC. The encoded protein is CATSRDERGHQETQYF. Full variable domain (remainder filled in from reference TRBV15 and TRBJ2-5): DAMVIQNPRYQVTQFGKPVTLSCSQTLNHNVMYWYQQKSSQAPKLLFHYYDKDFNNEADTPDNFQSRRPNTSFCFLDIRSPGLGDTAMYLCATSRDERGHQETQYFGPGTRLLVL.

The chain links TRBV7-9 to TRBJ2-2; TRBD1 aligns across 10 bases. This CDR3 has 16 residues. With V trimmed by 3 bases and J by 2 bases, 3 bases remained unmatched. Germline V gives CDR1 SEHNR, CDR2 FQNEAQ (reference sequence). CDR3 in DNA: TGTGCCAGCAGCTTGGGACAGGGGCCCAACACCGGGGAGCTGTTTTTT. Its protein product is CASSLGQGPNTGELFF.

The CDR3, as DNA: TGTGCCAGCAGCTTTGGACAGCCTCCTAACTATGGCTACACCTTC. Its translation: CASSFGQPPNYGYTF. The chain uses TRBV7-9 and TRBJ1-2; D is possibly TRBD1 (6 bases). Germline V gene data show CDR1 as SEHNR and CDR2 as FQNEAQ (reference sequence). The CDR3 loop spans 15 amino acids. V was shortened by 3 bases and J by 0 bases, with 11 bases between the two germline ends. The variable domain in full, with the rest retrieved from reference TRBV7-9 and TRBJ1-2, is DTGVSQNPRHKITKRGQNVTFRCDPISEHNRLYWYRQTLGQGPEFLTYFQNEAQLEKSRLLSDRFSAERPKGSFSTLEIQRTEQGDSAMYLCASSFGQPPNYGYTFGSGTRLTVV.

This chain uses TRBV6-6 with TRBJ2-1; 12 bases agree with TRBD1. Germline lookup yields CDR1 MNHNY and CDR2 SVGAGI (reference sequence). This CDR3 comprises 16 residues. The V segment lost 4 bases and the J segment 7 bases; nucleotides outside the gene matches: 8. CDR3 region: CASSFTGDRGRNEQFF. In DNA form, the CDR3 reads TGTGCCAGCAGTTTTACGGGGGACAGGGGGCGAAATGAGCAGTTCTTC.

This chain uses TRBV4-3 with TRBJ1-2, with D tentatively TRBD1 (5 bases). Trimming cost V 0 bases and J 3 bases, with 11 bases left between them. The CDR3 is 15 residues long. Germline CDR1 LGHNA, CDR2 YSLEER. The chain's CDR3 is CASSQELGADYGYTF. Written as DNA, the CDR3 is TGCGCCAGCAGCCAAGAGTTAGGGGCGGACTATGGCTACACCTTC.

The chain carries TRBV24-1 and TRBJ2-1; no clear D. V shed 2 bases and J shed 15 bases, with 16 bases lying between them. The CDR3 sequence is 13 residues long. Per the germline V gene, CDR1 is KGHDR and CDR2 is SFDVKD. The chain's CDR3 is CATSDWAAQGTFF. The CDR3 coding sequence is TGTGCCACCAGTGATTGGGCCGCCCAAGGAACGTTCTTC.

This clone was counted once. The chain has TRBV15 and TRBJ2-1, with a weak D call TRBD2 (5 bases). This CDR3 comprises 16 residues. Per germline, CDR1 LNHNV and CDR2 YYDKDF (reference sequence). The V and J ends lost 1 base and 4 bases respectively, with 14 bases between them. This chain's CDR3 is CATSRGSKGVYNEQFF. Here the CDR3 DNA reads TGTGCCACCAGCAGAGGGAGTAAGGGAGTTTACAATGAGCAGTTCTTC.

The rearrangement joins TRBV24-1 to TRBJ1-2; D call uncertain. The CDR3 consists of 12 residues. The germline CDR1 and CDR2 sequences are KGHDR and SFDVKD. V lost 4 bases, J lost 2 bases, and 4 bases lay in between. The CDR3 sequence is CATSDGNYGYTF. CDR3 sequence (DNA): TGTGCCACCAGTGACGGGAACTATGGCTACACCTTC.

The chain joins TRBV6-4 to TRBJ1-4; 8 bases match TRBD1. CDR1 MRHNA and CDR2 SNTAGT come from the germline V gene. The CDR3 length is 15 residues. J was trimmed by 6 bases and V by 4 bases; bases with no gene match: 7. CDR3 loop: CASSVWTGLDEKLFF. In nucleotides, the CDR3 is TGTGCCAGCAGTGTCTGGACAGGGCTGGATGAAAAACTGTTTTTT.

In this sample, this clone turned up a few times. V and J are TRBV9 and TRBJ1-6; D is possibly TRBD1 (5 bases). The germline V and J ends were trimmed by 0 bases and 6 bases, with 7 bases remaining between them. CDR1 and CDR2 from the germline V gene are SGDLS and YYNGEE. This CDR3 has 14 amino acids. CDR3 residues: CASSVGTTNSPLHF. CDR3 bases: TGTGCCAGCAGCGTAGGGACAACTAATTCACCCCTCCACTTT.

V usage is TRBV2 and J usage is TRBJ2-5, with TRBD2 matching 8 bases. The CDR3 has 14 amino acids. After removal of 7 bases from V and 1 base from J, the junction contained 5 bases not matched to a gene. From germline, CDR1 is SNHLY and CDR2 FYNNEI. CDR3 protein: CASNGGATQETQYF. The DNA of the CDR3 is TGTGCCAGCAACGGGGGGGCCACCCAAGAGACCCAGTACTTC.

V gene TRBV5-6 combines with J gene TRBJ1-2; D not certain. The CDR3 is 15 residues long. CDR1 is SGHDT, CDR2 YYEEEE, per germline. V lost 1 base and J 5 bases, leaving 15 bases between the germline ends. CDR3 amino acids: CASSLRRLPGYGYTF. The CDR3 region has the DNA TGTGCCAGCAGCTTGCGGCGGCTCCCTGGATATGGCTACACCTTC.

This chain uses TRBV11-3 with TRBJ2-5, with 8 nucleotides matching TRBD2. V was clipped by 1 base and J by 2 bases; unmatched bases: 0. Germline loops: CDR1 SGHNT, CDR2 YENEEA. The CDR3 has 14 amino acids. The CDR3 region is CASSLAGGQETQYF. In DNA, the CDR3 is TGTGCCAGCAGCTTAGCGGGGGGGCAAGAGACCCAGTACTTC.

J is TRBJ2-4 and V is TRBV19; a weak D match, TRBD1 (6 bases). The CDR3 extends over 16 amino acids. Trimming stripped 5 bases from V and 0 bases from J, with 14 bases between. Looked up from germline, CDR1 is LNHDA and CDR2 is SQIVND (reference sequence). The CDR3 sequence: CASSAGQPLAKNIQYF. As DNA, the CDR3 is TGTGCCAGTAGTGCTGGACAGCCCCTAGCCAAAAACATTCAGTACTTC. Using reference TRBV19 and TRBJ2-4 for the parts outside the CDR3, the full variable domain is DGGITQSPKYLFRKEGQNVTLSCEQNLNHDAMYWYRQDPGQGLRLIYYSQIVNDFQKGDIAEGYSVSREKKESFPLTVTSAQKNPTAFYLCASSAGQPLAKNIQYFGAGTRLSVL.

J is TRBJ1-5 and V is TRBV12-3 or TRBV12-4; D not resolved. The CDR3 covers 13 residues. V dropped 3 bases and J dropped 1 base, with 4 bases sitting between them. The DNA for the CDR3 is TGTGCCAGCAGTTTGGCCAGCAATCAGCCCCAGCATTTT. Amino acids: CASSLASNQPQHF.

As concerns this clone: Germline is not matched at one junction end, which may reflect a read error. The V call is TRBV4-3, the J call TRBJ2-7; possible D gene TRBD2, 6 bases. Germline loops: CDR1 LGHNA, CDR2 YSLEER. This CDR3 spans 14 amino acids. The CDR3 nucleotides read TGCGCCAGCAGCCAAGAAATAGCGGCCTACGGGCAGTACTTC. This gives the protein CASSQEIAAYGQYF.

This chain connects TRBV18 to TRBJ1-5; D not certain. Germline V gene data show CDR1 as KGHSH and CDR2 as LQKENI. The V end lost 3 bases, the J end lost 2 bases, and 11 bases lay between the germline ends. The CDR3 has 15 residues. CDR3 residues: CASSPDSGGNQPQHF. The CDR3 DNA reads as TGTGCCAGCTCACCTGACTCCGGTGGCAATCAGCCCCAGCATTTT.

This sequence joins TRBV18 and TRBJ2-1, with D possibly being TRBD2 (5 bases). The CDR3 is 15 amino acids. V gave up 4 bases and J gave up 4 bases, with 14 bases separating them. The germline CDR1 and CDR2 sequences are KGHSH and LQKENI. CDR3 sequence reads: CASSRTGERYNEQFF. CDR3 DNA sequence: TGTGCCAGCTCACGGACTGGCGAGCGGTACAATGAGCAGTTCTTC.

This sequence joins TRBV4-2 and TRBJ2-5; D perhaps matches TRBD2 (6 bases). Germline V gene lookup returns CDR1 LGHNA and CDR2 YNFKEQ. V was pared by 0 bases and J by 4 bases, with 15 bases between. The CDR3 is 16 amino acids. The CDR3 loop is CASSQDGGEIGETQYF. DNA for the CDR3: TGTGCCAGCAGCCAAGATGGAGGGGAGATAGGAGAGACCCAGTACTTC.

The gene calls are TRBV6-5 and TRBJ1-6, with 8 nucleotides matching TRBD1. CDR1 and CDR2 from the germline V gene are MNHEY and SVGAGI. The trim removed 2 bases at V and 16 bases at J, leaving 7 bases unmatched. CDR3 length: 13 amino acids. CDR3 sequence reads: CASSYRDRRPLHF. CDR3 coding DNA: TGTGCCAGCAGTTACAGGGACAGGCGCCCACTCCACTTT.

The chain is built from TRBV18 and TRBJ1-4, with 11 bases fitting TRBD1. The CDR3 has 15 residues. V dropped 6 bases and J dropped 6; count of bases not matched to a gene: 6. Germline V gene lookup returns CDR1 KGHSH and CDR2 LQKENI. CDR3 residues: CASSPGQGADEKLFF. CDR3 nucleotide sequence: TGTGCCAGCTCTCCTGGACAGGGGGCCGATGAAAAACTGTTTTTT.

V and J are TRBV7-2 and TRBJ2-2; D remains unclear. In germline, CDR1 is SGHTA, CDR2 FQGNSA. Trimming pared 1 base from V and 6 bases from J, leaving 9 bases between. The CDR3 has 14 amino acids. CDR3 protein: CASSLVGSAGELFF. The CDR3 DNA reads as TGTGCCAGCAGCTTAGTAGGAAGCGCCGGGGAGCTGTTTTTT. Complete variable domain (other parts from reference TRBV7-2 and TRBJ2-2): GAGVSQSPSNKVTEKGKDVELRCDPISGHTALYWYRQSLGQGLEFLIYFQGNSAPDKSGLPSDRFSAERTGGSVSTLTIQRTQQEDSAVYLCASSLVGSAGELFFGEGSRLTVL.

The chain is built from TRBV28 and TRBJ1-5; no definite D call. This CDR3 is 14 amino acids long. The germline gives CDR1 MDHEN, CDR2 SYDVKM. Trimming removed 2 bases from V and 1 base from J, with 6 bases in between. CDR3 nucleotide sequence: TGTGCCAGCAGTTTAGATGAGAGCAATCAGCCCCAGCATTTT. Protein: CASSLDESNQPQHF.

This sequence joins TRBV10-3 and TRBJ2-1; 12 bases line up with TRBD2. V was clipped by 3 bases and J by 7 bases; unmatched bases: 10. Germline assignment: CDR1 ENHRY and CDR2 SYGVKD. The CDR3 is 17 amino acids. Written as DNA, the CDR3 is TGTGCCATCAGTGATCCTGCTAGCGGGGGGGCGGTGAATGAGCAGTTCTTC. Protein product: CAISDPASGGAVNEQFF.

The chain joins TRBV13 to TRBJ1-2, with D unclear. CDR1 is PRHDT and CDR2 is FYEKMQ in the germline V gene (reference sequence). This CDR3 spans 11 amino acids. V gave up 4 bases and J gave up 7 bases, with 7 bases separating them. CDR3 loop: CASSSYLGYTF. For the CDR3, the DNA is TGTGCCAGCAGCTCCTATCTTGGCTACACCTTC.